This T cell receptor (beta chain) derives from a study of blood T cell repertoires in COVID-19. Study information: T cells, B-cell-depleted T cells, or PBMCs provided the cDNA or gDNA that served as material.

V was clipped by 5 bases and J by 6 bases; unmatched bases: 8. CDR1 and CDR2 (germline): GTSNPN, SVGIG (reference sequence). The CDR3 has 14 amino acids. Authors' methods: Scientists estimated how many nucleated cells there were by amplifying reference gene primers. The data were produced by immunoSEQ multiplex PCR, yet TCRdb's version contains in-frame clones alone and is incomplete. The V and J calls and clone size were taken over from that table, and D and trimming were inferred from the DNA. The sample shows about 120,000 clones, about 89% of them seen only once. The source is an older woman with acute or convalescent COVID-19. This rearrangement joins TRBV30 to TRBJ2-1; 9 bases align to TRBD2. Input material: peripheral blood. This chain's CDR3 is CAWHPSGVFNEQFF. In DNA, the CDR3 is TGTGCCTGGCACCCTAGCGGGGTATTCAATGAGCAGTTCTTC.